This is a list of T cell receptor beta chains from one sample in a study of blood T cells in healthy people across ages. TCRdb passed the 5' RACE reads through MiXCR, listing each CDR3 protein once. The table includes about 540,000 distinct CDR3 sequences, under 30% detected once. These data were also filed under a second study, of T cells of mothers and their children.

The sequenced material came from blood. Receptors were obtained from a boy younger than 18 in good health. The CDR3 runs from the conserved cysteine through the conserved F or W. D genes are given only for firm matches. Size is stated for part of the rows, as once, few or many counts, or as a class when the clone is expanded.

J,D,size,V,CDR3,DNA
TRBJ2-7,TRBD1,few,TRBV7-9,CASTLGQGYEQYF,TGTGCCAGCACCCTGGGACAGGGCTACGAGCAGTACTTC
TRBJ2-7,TRBD1,once,TRBV27,CASAQGSTYEQYF,TGTGCCAGCGCACAGGGGTCAACCTACGAGCAGTACTTC
TRBJ2-7,TRBD2,few,TRBV7-9,CASSFPPASGKYEQYF,TGTGCCAGCAGCTTTCCCCCGGCTAGCGGGAAATACGAGCAGTACTTC
TRBJ2-5,.,once,TRBV27,CASMRAGLKETQYF,TGTGCCAGCATGAGGGCAGGTCTTAAAGAGACCCAGTACTTC
TRBJ2-5,.,few,TRBV10-3,CAISGPGDQQETQYF,TGTGCCATCAGTGGCCCGGGGGACCAACAAGAGACCCAGTACTTC
TRBJ2-3,TRBD1,.,TRBV19,CASSNPINRGLHTDTQYF,TGTGCCAGTAGTAACCCCATCAACAGGGGCCTCCACACAGATACGCAGTATTTT
TRBJ2-5,.,.,TRBV15,CATSRVKPQETQYF,TGTGCCACCAGCAGAGTTAAGCCCCAAGAGACCCAGTACTTC
TRBJ1-1,.,.,TRBV18,CASSPRSGKPAEAFF,TGTGCCAGCTCACCACGGTCAGGGAAACCCGCGGAAGCTTTCTTT
TRBJ2-1,.,.,TRBV5-5,CASSLTRDHNEQFF,TGTGCCAGCAGCTTGACGAGGGATCACAATGAGCAGTTCTTC
TRBJ2-5,.,.,TRBV29-1,CSVLTGTARGTQYF,TGCAGCGTCCTTACTGGTACCGCACGAGGGACCCAGTACTTC
TRBJ1-4,.,few,TRBV7-9,CASSPVDWETDEKLFF,TGTGCCAGCAGCCCTGTTGATTGGGAGACAGACGAAAAACTGTTTTTT
TRBJ2-5,TRBD2,few,TRBV20-1,CSALLAGAGETQYF,TGCAGTGCTTTGCTAGCGGGAGCAGGGGAGACCCAGTACTTC
TRBJ2-7,.,.,TRBV25-1,CASSEVGGSLYEQYF,TGTGCCAGCAGTGAAGTAGGAGGGTCCCTCTACGAGCAGTACTTC
TRBJ1-5,TRBD1,few,TRBV29-1,CSVGEQGNQPQHF,TGCAGCGTTGGGGAACAGGGGAATCAGCCCCAGCATTTT
TRBJ2-5,TRBD1,few,TRBV7-8,CASSLGTGGDQETQYF,TGTGCCAGCAGCTTAGGGACAGGGGGCGACCAAGAGACCCAGTACTTC
TRBJ1-4,TRBD1,.,TRBV6-5,CASSYSTGAGEKLFF,TGTGCCAGCAGTTACTCGACAGGGGCCGGAGAAAAACTGTTTTTT
TRBJ1-2,TRBD1,many,TRBV7-9,CASSGTGPTF,TGTGCCAGCAGCGGGACAGGCCCGACCTTC
TRBJ2-5,.,.,TRBV11-3,CASSHARWETQYF,TGTGCCAGCAGCCACGCTAGATGGGAGACCCAGTACTTC
TRBJ2-1,.,.,TRBV11-2,CASSLGGQNNEQFF,TGTGCCAGCAGCTTGGGGGGTCAGAACAATGAGCAGTTCTTC
TRBJ1-1,.,.,TRBV6-7,CASSYSGRENTEAFF,TGTGCCAGCAGTTACTCTGGGAGGGAGAACACTGAAGCTTTCTTT
TRBJ2-7,.,few,TRBV28,CASSRATYEQYF,TGTGCCAGCAGCCGGGCTACCTACGAGCAGTACTTC
TRBJ1-1,.,.,TRBV2,CASKGLPLTEALF,TGTGCCAGCAAGGGCCTACCCTTAACTGAAGCTCTCTTT